This T cell receptor beta chain was identified during a study of CD8 T cells in Susac syndrome (dated by TCRdb to about 2019). In terms of the full investigation: Repertoire sequencing was used to test whether CD8+ T cell activation and differentiation in Susac syndrome was antigen driven.

A note on this clonotype: Its antigen remains undetermined. Nothing much larger sits one base from this clone, and base qualities are not available.

RNA was extracted with the RNeasy kit and about 0.5 to 1 ug was reverse transcribed using random hexamers. The immunoSEQ multiplex PCR assay, which covers 54 Vbeta and 13 Jbeta segments, was used to amplify TCR beta CDR3 regions. PCR amplification bias was corrected using a synthetic template baseline for primer optimization and computational correction. On the authors' methods: Only productive sequences were kept, with reads annotated to V, D and J genes according to IMGT and analyzed in immunoSEQ Analyzer. To calculate clonality, Shannon entropy was normalized by log2 of the number of productive unique sequences and then subtracted from one. For each patient and control, public and private clones were evaluated among the 100 most prevalent clones. Susac-specific clones were defined as absent from healthy and MS cohorts, approximately 1,000 published viral clones and other ImmuneACCESS disease sequences. TCRdb's own reprocessing of the public reads used fastp at Q25 and MiXCR and kept productive beta chains. Rows matching on CDR3 protein sequence are summarized as one entry with the most common DNA and genes. These V and J calls originate from TCRdb's pipeline instead of the authors' own analysis. The sample table contains some 200,000 distinct CDR3 sequences; only one count was recorded for approximately 95% of them. The top ten constitute 0.085% to 0.1% of the sample.

Points the paper makes about the study in general: The number of individuals in the TCR sequencing and HLA analysis was acknowledged as relatively small.

The trim is 4 bases for V and 0 bases for J, with a gap of 11 bases between the germline ends. The cysteine opens and the phenylalanine closes a CDR3 of 15 amino acids. Only the CDR3 part of the read is kept: 45 bases, read in frame from the first base. CDR1 and CDR2 are drawn from the germline V gene: SGDLS, YYNGEE. High-throughput TCR beta sequencing profiled peripheral blood CD8+ and CD4+ T cells from healthy donors, Susac syndrome patients and multiple sclerosis patients. Multiple sclerosis controls were treatment-naive patients with stable or active relapsing-remitting disease fulfilling revised McDonald criteria. Bulk CD8+ and CD4+ T cells were purified by magnetic negative isolation, whereas CD8+ TEMRA cells were enriched by FACS. Blood was collected in EDTA tubes and processed within 24 hours, with PBMCs isolated through density gradient centrifugation. PBMCs destined for TCR sequencing were cryopreserved in liquid nitrogen and later thawed in a 37 °C water bath. Purity of sorted or isolated CD4+, CD8+ and CD8+ TEMRA cells was at least 90%.

Recombination linked TRBV9 to TRBJ2-1; a confident D gene designation cannot be given. The sequence came from a human donor with multiple sclerosis. Sample: CD4+ T cells from PBMCs. The bases read TGTGCCAGCAGCCGTAGTGAGAGCTCCTACAATGAGCAGTTCTTC. Its translation reads: CASSRSESSYNEQFF.